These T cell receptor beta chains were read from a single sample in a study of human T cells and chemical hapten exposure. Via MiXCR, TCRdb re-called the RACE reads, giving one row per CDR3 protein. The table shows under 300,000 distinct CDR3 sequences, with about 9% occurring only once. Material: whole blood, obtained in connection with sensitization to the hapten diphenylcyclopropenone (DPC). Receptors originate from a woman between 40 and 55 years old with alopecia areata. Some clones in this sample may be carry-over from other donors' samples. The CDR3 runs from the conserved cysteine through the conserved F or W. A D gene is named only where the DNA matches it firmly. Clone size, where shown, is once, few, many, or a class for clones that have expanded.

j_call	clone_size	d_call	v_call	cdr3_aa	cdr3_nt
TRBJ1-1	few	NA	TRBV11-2	CASSLAGTGNTEAFF	TGTGCCAGCAGCTTAGCCGGGACGGGGAACACTGAAGCTTTCTTT
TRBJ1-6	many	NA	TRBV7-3	CASSLNAAGRNSPLHF	TGTGCCAGCAGCTTAAATGCGGCAGGCCGAAATTCACCCCTCCACTTT
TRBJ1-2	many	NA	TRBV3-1	CASSQGTRGGYTF	TGTGCCAGCAGCCAAGGCACTAGGGGTGGCTACACCTTC
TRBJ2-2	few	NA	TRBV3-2	CASSYVPGASGELFF	TGTGCCAGCAGCTATGTTCCAGGGGCGTCCGGGGAGCTGTTTTTT
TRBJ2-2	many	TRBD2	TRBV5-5	CASSGLAGAPTGELFF	TGTGCCAGCAGCGGACTAGCGGGAGCCCCCACCGGGGAGCTGTTTTTT
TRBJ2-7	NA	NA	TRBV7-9	CASSSAGSYEQYF	TGTGCCAGCAGCTCGGCCGGGTCCTACGAGCAGTACTTC
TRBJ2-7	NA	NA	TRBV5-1	CASSLDGQLYEQYF	TGCGCCAGCAGCTTGGACGGACAGCTCTACGAGCAGTACTTC
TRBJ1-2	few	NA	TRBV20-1	CSAVDGASLGRHGYTF	TGCAGTGCTGTCGATGGGGCCTCACTGGGACGTCATGGCTACACCTTC
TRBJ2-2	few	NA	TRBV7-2	CASSLSLNTGELFF	TGTGCCAGCAGCTTAAGCCTGAACACCGGGGAGCTGTTTTTT
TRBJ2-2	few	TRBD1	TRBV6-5	CASSYSGTGIYTGELFF	TGTGCCAGCAGTTATTCTGGGACAGGGATTTACACCGGGGAGCTGTTTTTT
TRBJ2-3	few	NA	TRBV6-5	CASSGGLEVGTQYF	TGTGCCAGCAGTGGCGGGCTGGAAGTGGGTACGCAGTATTTT
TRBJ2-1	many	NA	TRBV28	CASRLQPGLQGEQFF	TGTGCCAGCAGACTCCAACCGGGACTTCAGGGTGAGCAGTTCTTC
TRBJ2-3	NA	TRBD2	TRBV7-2	CASDAVVAGLPNTQYF	TGTGCCAGCGATGCTGTTGTGGCGGGACTACCGAATACGCAGTATTTT
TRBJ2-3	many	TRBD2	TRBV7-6	CASSLELTSPTDTQYF	TGTGCCAGCAGCTTAGAGTTGACTAGCCCCACAGATACGCAGTATTTT
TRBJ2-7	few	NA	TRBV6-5	CASGRSASYEQYF	TGTGCCAGCGGCCGGTCGGCCTCCTACGAGCAGTACTTC
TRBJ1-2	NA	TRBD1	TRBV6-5	CASSRTGSLGYTF	TGTGCCAGCAGTCGGACAGGGAGTCTGGGCTACACCTTC
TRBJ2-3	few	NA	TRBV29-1	CSAARGNQLDTQYF	TGCAGCGCCGCGCGGGGCAATCAGCTAGATACGCAGTATTTT
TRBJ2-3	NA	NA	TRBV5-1	CASSSLTTSTDTQYF	TGCGCCAGCAGCTCCCTCACTACTAGCACAGATACGCAGTATTTT
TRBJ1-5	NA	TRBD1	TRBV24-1	CATSDPGQGGNQPQHF	TGTGCCACCAGTGACCCGGGACAGGGGGGCAATCAGCCCCAGCATTTT
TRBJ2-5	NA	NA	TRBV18	CASSPAGYQETQYF	TGTGCCAGCTCACCCGCAGGGTACCAAGAGACCCAGTACTTC
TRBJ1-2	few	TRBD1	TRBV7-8	CASSYGGDSYGYTF	TGTGCCAGCAGCTACGGAGGGGACAGCTATGGCTACACCTTC
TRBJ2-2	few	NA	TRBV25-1	CASSEFKGGELFF	TGTGCCAGCAGTGAATTTAAGGGCGGGGAGCTGTTTTTT